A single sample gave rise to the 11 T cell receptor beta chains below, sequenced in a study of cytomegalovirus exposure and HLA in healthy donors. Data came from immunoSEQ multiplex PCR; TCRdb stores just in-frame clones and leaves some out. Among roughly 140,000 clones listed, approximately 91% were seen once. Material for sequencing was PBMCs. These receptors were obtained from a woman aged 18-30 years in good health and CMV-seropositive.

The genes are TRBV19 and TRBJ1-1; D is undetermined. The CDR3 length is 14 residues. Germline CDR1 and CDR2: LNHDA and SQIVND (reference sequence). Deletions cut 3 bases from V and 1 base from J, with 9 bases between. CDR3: CASSIMGQNTEAFF. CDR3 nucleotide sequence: TGTGCCAGTAGTATCATGGGCCAGAACACTGAAGCTTTCTTT.

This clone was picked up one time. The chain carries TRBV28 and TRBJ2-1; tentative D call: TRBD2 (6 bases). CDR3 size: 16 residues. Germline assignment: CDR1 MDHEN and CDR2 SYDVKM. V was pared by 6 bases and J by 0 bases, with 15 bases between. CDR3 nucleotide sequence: TGTGCCAGCAGGGGGGAGGCCCTCAGCTCCTACAATGAGCAGTTCTTC. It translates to CASRGEALSSYNEQFF.

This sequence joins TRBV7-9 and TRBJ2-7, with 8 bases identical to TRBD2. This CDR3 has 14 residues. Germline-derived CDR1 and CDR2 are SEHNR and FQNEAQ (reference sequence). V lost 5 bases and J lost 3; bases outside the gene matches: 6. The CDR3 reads CASSKSGGSYEQYF. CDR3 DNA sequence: TGTGCCAGCAGCAAGTCGGGAGGGAGCTACGAGCAGTACTTC.

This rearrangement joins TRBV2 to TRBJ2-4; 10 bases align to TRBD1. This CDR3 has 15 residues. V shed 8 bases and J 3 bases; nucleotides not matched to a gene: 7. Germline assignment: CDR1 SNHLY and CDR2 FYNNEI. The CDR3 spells CASRDRGGGKNIQYF. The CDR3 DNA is TGTGCCAGCCGGGACAGGGGCGGGGGCAAAAACATTCAGTACTTC.

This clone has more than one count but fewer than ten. CDR3 residues: CASRGGQGKTYEQYF. DNA for the CDR3: TGTGCCAGCAGGGGTGGACAGGGGAAAACCTACGAGCAGTACTTC. The chain couples TRBV21-1 to TRBJ2-7; TRBD1 is taken as the D call from the table, unchecked against the DNA. TRBV21-1 is a recognized pseudogene. This CDR3 has 15 amino acids.

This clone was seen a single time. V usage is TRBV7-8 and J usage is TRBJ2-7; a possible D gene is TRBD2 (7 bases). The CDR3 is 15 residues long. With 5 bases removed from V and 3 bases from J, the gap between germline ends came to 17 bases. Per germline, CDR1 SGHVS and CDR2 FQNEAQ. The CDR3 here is CASSPRGGTIYEQYF. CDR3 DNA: TGTGCCAGCAGCCCGCGCGGGGGCACTATCTACGAGCAGTACTTC.

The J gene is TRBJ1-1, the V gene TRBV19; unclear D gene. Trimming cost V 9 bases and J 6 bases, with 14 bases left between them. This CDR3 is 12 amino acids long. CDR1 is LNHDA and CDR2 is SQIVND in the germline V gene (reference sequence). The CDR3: CASLPPGAEAFF. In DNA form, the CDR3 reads TGTGCCAGCCTTCCGCCCGGGGCTGAAGCTTTCTTT.

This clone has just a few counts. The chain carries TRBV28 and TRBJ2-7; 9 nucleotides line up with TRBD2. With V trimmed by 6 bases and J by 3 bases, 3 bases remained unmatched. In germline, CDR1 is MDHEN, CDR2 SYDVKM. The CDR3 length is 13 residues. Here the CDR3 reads CASRRAGGYEQYF. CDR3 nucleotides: TGTGCCAGCAGGAGAGCGGGAGGCTACGAGCAGTACTTC.

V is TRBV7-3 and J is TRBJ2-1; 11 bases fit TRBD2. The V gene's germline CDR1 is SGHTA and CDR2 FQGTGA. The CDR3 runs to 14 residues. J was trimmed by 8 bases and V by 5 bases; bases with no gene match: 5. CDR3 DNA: TGTGCCAGCAGCCTCGGGACTAGCGGCGATGAGCAGTTCTTC. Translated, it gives CASSLGTSGDEQFF.

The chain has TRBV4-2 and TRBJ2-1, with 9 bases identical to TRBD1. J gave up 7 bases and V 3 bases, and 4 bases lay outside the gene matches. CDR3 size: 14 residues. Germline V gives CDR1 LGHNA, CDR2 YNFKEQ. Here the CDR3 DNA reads TGTGCCAGCAGCCAGGGACAGGGAAGGAATGAGCAGTTCTTC. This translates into CASSQGQGRNEQFF.

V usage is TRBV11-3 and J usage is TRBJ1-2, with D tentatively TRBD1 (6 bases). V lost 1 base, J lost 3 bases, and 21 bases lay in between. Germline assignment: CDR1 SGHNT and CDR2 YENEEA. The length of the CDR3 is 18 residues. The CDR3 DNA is TGTGCCAGCAGCTTAGGATGGCCCGGACAGCCTGGGTACTATGGCTACACCTTC. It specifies CASSLGWPGQPGYYGYTF. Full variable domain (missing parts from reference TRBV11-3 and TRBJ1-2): EAGVVQSPRYKIIEKKQPVAFWCNPISGHNTLYWYLQNLGQGPELLIRYENEEAVDDSQLPKDRFSAERLKGVDSTLKIQPAELGDSAVYLCASSLGWPGQPGYYGYTFGSGTRLTVV.